This T cell receptor beta chain comes out of a study of blood T cells in healthy people across ages (dated by TCRdb to the mid-2010s). For context, the study as a whole: In model experiments, template switching captured roughly one uniquely barcoded TCR beta cDNA molecule for every two T cells. For two donors (one aged 18 to 29 and one aged 80 or older), the study analyzed two additional independent replicas of 1 million unique cDNA reads from the same blood draw. To avoid experimental bias, donors of different ages were spread randomly across the sequencing lanes. The donors were split into four age groups: young (average around 15 years), middle-aged (roughly 39), aged (around 67) and long-lived (approximately 80). Using deep sequencing normalized with unique cDNA molecular identifiers, the study measured how TCR beta repertoire diversity changes with age. Study-wide conclusions, independent of this receptor: Observed TCR beta diversity correlated strongly with the percentage of naive T cells measured by flow cytometry. Because profiling used bulk unsorted PBMCs, naive and antigen-experienced compartments could not be compared conclusively. Total diversity estimates from one million sequenced T cells were considered lower bounds and underestimates. Observed TCR beta diversity per million T cells fell roughly linearly with age, and a significant reduction was already apparent by age approximately 40. The CMV infection status of donors was not known, potentially confounding age-related changes in expanded clonotypes. Compared with the aged group, the long-lived group had more naive CD4+ T cells, fewer expanded clones and increased TCR diversity, a pattern suggesting age selection.

Systemically healthy Caucasian individuals from Russia, around 38 in total and aged about 6 to 100 years, were included as donors. Each donor gave ten milliliters of peripheral blood, collected into EDTA-treated Vacutainer tubes. PBMCs were isolated by Ficoll-Paque density-gradient centrifugation, with at least 6.5 million obtained per sample. Trizol reagent was used to extract total RNA from the PBMCs, yielding at least 6 micrograms per sample. Naive CD45RAhigh/CD27high T cell percentages were measured by flow cytometry on a PBMC aliquot from every donor. Libraries were constructed by 5' RACE. The data were produced on an Illumina HiSeq 2500. A second PCR of roughly 7 to 11 cycles was run with a J-beta primer mix and a sample-barcoded 5' primer. A template-switch 5' adaptor carrying 12 random nucleotides introduced a unique molecular identifier onto each TCR beta cDNA molecule. Each sample yielded at least 3 million CDR3-containing paired-end reads. All of the RNA was converted into first-strand cDNA using the Mint cDNA synthesis kit, with a TRBC-specific oligonucleotide serving as the primer. After uracil-DNA glycosylase treatment, a first 18-cycle PCR used universal primers M1SS and BC2_uni_R on all cDNA. The source study handled its data this way. Each sample was normalized by randomly selecting 1 million high-quality reads, each carrying a distinct molecular identifier. Reads sharing molecular identifiers were discarded rather than binned into consensus sequences. MiTCR, run with a Q25 quality threshold and the strictest error-elimination algorithm, handled CDR3 identification, clonotype clustering and error correction. A nonparametric unseen species model with Euler transformation was used to estimate a lower bound on total TCR beta diversity. The public sequencing data were trimmed at Q25 with fastp and processed into clonotypes with MiXCR by TCRdb, which kept only in-frame beta chains. Each entry merges the rows of one CDR3 protein and shows their most common DNA and genes. The V and J calls were determined by TCRdb, not by the authors. Within this sample are some 670,000 distinct CDR3 sequences, with 45% to 60% of them counted one time only. The top ten hold roughly 14% of the sample.

The sample holds one count of this clonotype. No cognate antigen has been identified for it. No per-base quality is available; no much larger clone lies one base away. Evidence from a single read is weak. From its cysteine to its phenylalanine, the CDR3 spans 16 amino acids. The CDR3 DNA has 48 bases and is translated from base 1. The germline V gene provides CDR1 MGHRA and CDR2 YSYEKL. Compared with germline, V lacks 1 base and J lacks 3 bases; bases without a gene match: 9. The sequenced sample was blood. The TCR sequence derives from a woman older than 75 in good health. This sequence uses TRBV4-1 and TRBJ2-7; TRBD2 matches 7 bases in the middle. The nucleotide sequence reads TGCGCCAGCAGCCAAGTAGCTAGCGGAGCTATCTACGAGCAGTACTTC. Translated, this gives CASSQVASGAIYEQYF.